Following are 6 T cell receptor beta chains from one sample sequenced in a study of OX40 agonist ivuxolimab in advanced cancers. Libraries came from the immunoSEQ multiplex PCR assay. The table was pulled from immuneACCESS by TCRdb, which kept in-frame rearrangements only. Such tables lose some clones; where checked, under half of the loss comes from unresolved V genes, and the rest has no known cause. The sample data list about 22,000 clones, and approximately 91% of these were observed just once. Of the sample, 34% falls within the top ten clones. The input for sequencing was CD4+ or CD8+ T cells sorted from blood, taken in a trial of the OX40 agonist ivuxolimab. The receptor source for this set is an adult with an advanced solid tumor such as melanoma, head and neck, liver or kidney cancer.

The rearrangement uses TRBV27 and TRBJ1-1; 7 bases line up with TRBD1. Trimming took 10 bases from V and 4 from J; bases not matched to a gene: 15. CDR3 length: 15 amino acids. CDR1 and CDR2 (germline): MNHEY, SMNVEV (reference sequence). CDR3 nucleotide sequence: TGTGCCACCAGCCCCTCGACCACAGGGGCCACTGAAGCTTTCTTT. Translation gives CATSPSTTGATEAFF.

The rearrangement uses TRBV21-1 and TRBJ2-1; the table names TRBD2, a call not compared with the DNA. TRBV21-1 is deemed a pseudogene. This CDR3 is 17 amino acids long. CDR3 sequence (DNA): TGTGCCAGCAATAGCAGTAGCGGGCGGGGCACCTACAATGAGCAGTTCTTC. Its protein product is CASNSSSGRGTYNEQFF.

This clone was seen just once. The chain links TRBV9 to TRBJ1-3; 7 bases agree with TRBD1. The CDR3 is 16 residues long. The germline V gene encodes CDR1 SGDLS and CDR2 YYNGEE. The trim removed 4 bases at V and 5 bases at J, leaving 12 bases unmatched. The CDR3 is CASSPTTGTSRNTIYF. The DNA for the CDR3 is TGTGCCAGCAGCCCGACGACAGGGACGTCGAGAAACACCATATATTTT.

The chain uses TRBV6-4 and TRBJ2-1, with 12 bases identical to TRBD2. CDR3 length equals 15 residues. V trimming: 8 bases; J trimming: 9 bases; junction bases outside the gene matches: 11. Looked up from germline, CDR1 is MRHNA and CDR2 is SNTAGT. The CDR3 bases are TGTGCCAGCCGTATGAGACTAGCGGGAGCTCGTGAGCAGTTCTTC. Residues: CASRMRLAGAREQFF.

The genes are TRBV6-6 and TRBJ2-4, with D hard to call. Germline V CDR1 and CDR2: MNHNY, SVGAGI (reference sequence). Trimming shortened V by 2 bases and J by 8 bases, and 10 bases separated the two germline ends. The CDR3 is 13 residues long. CDR3: CASSYVPEYIQYF. The DNA of the CDR3 is TGTGCCAGCAGTTACGTCCCGGAGTACATTCAGTACTTC.

The CDR3 DNA sequence: TGTGCCAGCAGCTTAGGTGGGACAGGGGGTTATGAGCAGTTCTTC. As protein: CASSLGGTGGYEQFF. V gene TRBV7-2 combines with J gene TRBJ2-1; TRBD1 agrees at 11 bases. Looked up from germline, CDR1 is SGHTA and CDR2 is FQGNSA. The CDR3 has 15 residues. V dropped 1 base and J dropped 8; count of bases not matched to a gene: 4.